This T cell receptor (beta chain) was recovered during a study of radiotherapy plus CTLA-4 blockade in lung cancer. V trimming: 5 bases; J trimming: 4 bases; junction bases outside the gene matches: 11. The CDR3 runs to 16 residues. Germline CDR1 reads SGHAT; CDR2 reads FQDESV (reference sequence). The protocol was immunoSEQ multiplex PCR, while the TCRdb copy is restricted to in-frame clones and leaves out a portion. The sample records around 120,000 clones, more than 65% being singletons. Material: peripheral blood, obtained from a patient treated with radiotherapy plus ipilimumab. The chain uses TRBV11-1 and TRBJ2-1; 7 nucleotides match TRBD2. The sequence came from a human donor with non-small cell lung cancer who had a partial response to radiotherapy plus ipilimumab. As DNA, the CDR3 is TGTGCCAGCAGCCGTAGGGGCGGGAGCCAGTACAATGAGCAGTTCTTC. Protein product: CASSRRGGSQYNEQFF. The variable domain in full, completed from reference TRBV11-1 and TRBJ2-1, reads EAEVAQSPRYKITEKSQAVAFWCDPISGHATLYWYRQILGQGPELLVQFQDESVVDDSQLPKDRFSAERLKGVDSTLKIQPAELGDSAMYLCASSRRGGSQYNEQFFGPGTRLTVL.